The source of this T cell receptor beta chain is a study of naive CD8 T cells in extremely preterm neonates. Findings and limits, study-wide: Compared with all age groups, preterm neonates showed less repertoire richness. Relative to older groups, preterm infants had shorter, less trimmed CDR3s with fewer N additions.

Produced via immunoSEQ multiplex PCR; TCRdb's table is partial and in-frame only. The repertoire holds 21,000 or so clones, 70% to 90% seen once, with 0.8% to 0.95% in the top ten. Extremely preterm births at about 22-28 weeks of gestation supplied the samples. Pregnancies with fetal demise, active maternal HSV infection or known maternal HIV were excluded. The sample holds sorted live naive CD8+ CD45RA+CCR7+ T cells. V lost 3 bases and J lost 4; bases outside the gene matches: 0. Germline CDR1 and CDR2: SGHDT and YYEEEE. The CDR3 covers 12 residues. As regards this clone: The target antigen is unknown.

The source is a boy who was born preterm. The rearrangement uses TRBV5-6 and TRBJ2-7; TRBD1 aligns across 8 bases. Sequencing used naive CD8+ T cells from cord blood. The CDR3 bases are TGTGCCAGCAGCTGGACAGGGTACGAGCAGTACTTC. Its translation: CASSWTGYEQYF. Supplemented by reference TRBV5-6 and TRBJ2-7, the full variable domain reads DAGVTQSPTHLIKTRGQQVTLRCSPKSGHDTVSWYQQALGQGPQFIFQYYEEEERQRGNFPDRFSGHQFPNYSSELNVNALLLGDSALYLCASSWTGYEQYFGPGTRLTVT.